This T cell receptor (beta chain) was captured in a study of shared clonotypes between healthy human individuals. Naive-designated CD8 cells lacked CD45RO, were positively enriched for CCR7, and omitted terminally differentiated effector memory CD45RA+ cells. Assay: immunoSEQ multiplex PCR; the TCRdb copy retains only in-frame clones and omits some. The table has around 620,000 clones, roughly 95% seen once. The ends were cut back, 4 bases at V and 6 bases at J, with 20 bases in the middle. Germline V gene sequence: CDR1 MNHEY, CDR2 SVGAGI. CDR3 size: 16 residues. The sequence derives from a woman in her thirties in good health. The sample consisted of naive CD8+ T cells sorted from blood. V and J are TRBV6-5 and TRBJ2-3; D remains ambiguous. The CDR3 reads CASSFQPGRDVDTQYF. The CDR3 DNA is TGTGCCAGCAGTTTCCAACCAGGACGAGATGTGGATACGCAGTATTTT.